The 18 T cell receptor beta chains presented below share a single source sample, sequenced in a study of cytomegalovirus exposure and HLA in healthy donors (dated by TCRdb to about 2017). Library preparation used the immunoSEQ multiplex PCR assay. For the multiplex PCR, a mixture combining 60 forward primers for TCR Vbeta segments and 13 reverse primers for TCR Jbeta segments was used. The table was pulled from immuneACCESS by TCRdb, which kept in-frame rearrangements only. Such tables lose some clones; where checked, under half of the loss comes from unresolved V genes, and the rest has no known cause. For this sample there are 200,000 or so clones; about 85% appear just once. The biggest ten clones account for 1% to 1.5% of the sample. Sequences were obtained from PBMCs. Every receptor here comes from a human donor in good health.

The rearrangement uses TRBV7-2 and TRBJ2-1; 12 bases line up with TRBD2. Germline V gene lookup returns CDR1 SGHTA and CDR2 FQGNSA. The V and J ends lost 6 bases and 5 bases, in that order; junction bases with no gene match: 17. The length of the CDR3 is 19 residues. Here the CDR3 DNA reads TGTGCCAGCAGGCCTCGGGGGCGGACTAGCGGGACAGTACACAATGAGCAGTTCTTC. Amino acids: CASRPRGRTSGTVHNEQFF.

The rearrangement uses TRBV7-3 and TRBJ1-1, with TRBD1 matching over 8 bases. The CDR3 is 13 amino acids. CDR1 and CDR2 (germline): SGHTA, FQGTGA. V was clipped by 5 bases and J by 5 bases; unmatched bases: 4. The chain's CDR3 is CASSVTGGTEAFF. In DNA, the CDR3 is TGTGCCAGCAGCGTCACAGGGGGGACTGAAGCTTTCTTT.

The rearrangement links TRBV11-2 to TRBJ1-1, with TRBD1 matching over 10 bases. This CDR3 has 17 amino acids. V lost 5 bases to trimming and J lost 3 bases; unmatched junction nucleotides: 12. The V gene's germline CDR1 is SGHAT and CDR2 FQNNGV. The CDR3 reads CASSHRLGQGFHTEAFF. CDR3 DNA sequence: TGTGCCAGCAGCCATCGTTTGGGACAGGGGTTTCACACTGAAGCTTTCTTT.

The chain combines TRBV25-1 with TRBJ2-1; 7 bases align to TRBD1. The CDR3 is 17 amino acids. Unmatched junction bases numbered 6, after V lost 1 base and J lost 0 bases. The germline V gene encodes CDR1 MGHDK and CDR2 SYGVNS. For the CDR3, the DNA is TGTGCCAGCAGTGAATTAGCAGGGGACAGCTCCTACAATGAGCAGTTCTTC. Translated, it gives CASSELAGDSSYNEQFF. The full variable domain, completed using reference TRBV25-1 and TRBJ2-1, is EADIYQTPRYLVIGTGKKITLECSQTMGHDKMYWYQQDPGMELHLIHYSYGVNSTEKGDLSSESTVSRIRTEHFPLTLESARPSHTSQYLCASSELAGDSSYNEQFFGPGTRLTVL.

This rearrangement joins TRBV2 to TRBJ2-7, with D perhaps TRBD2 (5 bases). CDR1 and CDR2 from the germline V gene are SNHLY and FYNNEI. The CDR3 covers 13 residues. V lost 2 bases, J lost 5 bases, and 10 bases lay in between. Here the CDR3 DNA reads TGTGCCAGCAGTGAATTCGTGAGGGACGAGCAGTACTTC. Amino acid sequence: CASSEFVRDEQYF.

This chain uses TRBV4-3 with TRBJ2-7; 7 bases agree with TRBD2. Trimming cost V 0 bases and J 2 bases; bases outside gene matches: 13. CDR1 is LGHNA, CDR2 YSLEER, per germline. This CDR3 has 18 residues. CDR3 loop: CASSQEFSPGLTTYEQYF. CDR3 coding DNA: TGCGCCAGCAGCCAAGAATTTTCTCCGGGACTAACAACCTACGAGCAGTACTTC.

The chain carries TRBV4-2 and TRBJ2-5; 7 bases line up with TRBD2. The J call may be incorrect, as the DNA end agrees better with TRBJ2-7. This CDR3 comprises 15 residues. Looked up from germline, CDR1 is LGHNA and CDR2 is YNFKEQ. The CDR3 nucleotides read TGTGCCAGCAGCCAAGAAGCCAGCGGGACCTACGAGCAGTACTTC. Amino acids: CASSQEASGTYEQYF.

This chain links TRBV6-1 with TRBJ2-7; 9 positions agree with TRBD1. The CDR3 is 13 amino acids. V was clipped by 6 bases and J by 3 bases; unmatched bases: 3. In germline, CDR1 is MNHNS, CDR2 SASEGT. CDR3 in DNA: TGTGCCAGCAGGGGGACAGGGATCTACGAGCAGTACTTC. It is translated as CASRGTGIYEQYF.

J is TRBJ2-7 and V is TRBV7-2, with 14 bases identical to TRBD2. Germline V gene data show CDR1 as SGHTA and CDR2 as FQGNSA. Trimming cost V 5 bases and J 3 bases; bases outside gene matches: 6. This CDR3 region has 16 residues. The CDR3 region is CASSPRLAGGVYEQYF. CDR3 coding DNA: TGTGCCAGCAGCCCCCGACTAGCGGGAGGGGTCTACGAGCAGTACTTC.

This CDR3 reads CASSLALGTSGSPKVSYNEQFF. The CDR3 DNA reads as TGTGCCAGCAGCTTAGCGCTCGGGACTAGCGGGAGTCCAAAGGTCTCCTACAATGAGCAGTTCTTC. The gene calls are TRBV7-8 and TRBJ2-1; 14 bases align to TRBD2. Trimming cost V 0 bases and J 0 bases; bases outside gene matches: 13. From germline, CDR1 is SGHVS and CDR2 FQNEAQ. The CDR3 loop spans 22 amino acids.

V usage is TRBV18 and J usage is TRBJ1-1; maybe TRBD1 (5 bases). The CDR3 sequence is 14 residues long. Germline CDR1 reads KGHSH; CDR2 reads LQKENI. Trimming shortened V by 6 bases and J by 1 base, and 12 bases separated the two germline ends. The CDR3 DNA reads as TGTGCCAGCTCGCCGACCAGGGAGAACACTGAAGCTTTCTTT. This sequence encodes CASSPTRENTEAFF.

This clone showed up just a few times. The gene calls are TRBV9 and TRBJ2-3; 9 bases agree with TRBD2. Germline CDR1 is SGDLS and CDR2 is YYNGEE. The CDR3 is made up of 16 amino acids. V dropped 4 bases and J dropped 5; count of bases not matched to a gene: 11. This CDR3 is CASSPRPAGGGDTQYF. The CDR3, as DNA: TGTGCCAGCAGCCCCAGGCCAGCGGGAGGTGGAGATACGCAGTATTTT.

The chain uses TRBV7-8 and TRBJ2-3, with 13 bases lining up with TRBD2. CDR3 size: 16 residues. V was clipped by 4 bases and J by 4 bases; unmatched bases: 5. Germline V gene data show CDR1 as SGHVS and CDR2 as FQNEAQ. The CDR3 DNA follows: TGTGCCAGCAGCTCACAAGGACTAGCGGGGGCAGATACGCAGTATTTT. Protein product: CASSSQGLAGADTQYF.

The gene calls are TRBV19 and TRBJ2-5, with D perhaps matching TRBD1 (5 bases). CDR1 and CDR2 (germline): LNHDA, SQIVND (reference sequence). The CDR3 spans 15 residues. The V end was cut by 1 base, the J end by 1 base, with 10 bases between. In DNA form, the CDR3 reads TGTGCCAGTAGTATAGGACAGACCTCCCAAGAGACCCAGTACTTC. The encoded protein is CASSIGQTSQETQYF.

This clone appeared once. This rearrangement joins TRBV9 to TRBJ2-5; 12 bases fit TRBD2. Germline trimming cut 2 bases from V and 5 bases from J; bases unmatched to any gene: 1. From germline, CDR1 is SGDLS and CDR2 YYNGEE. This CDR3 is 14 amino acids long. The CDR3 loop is CASSVLAGGETQYF. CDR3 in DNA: TGTGCCAGCAGCGTCCTAGCGGGAGGGGAGACCCAGTACTTC.

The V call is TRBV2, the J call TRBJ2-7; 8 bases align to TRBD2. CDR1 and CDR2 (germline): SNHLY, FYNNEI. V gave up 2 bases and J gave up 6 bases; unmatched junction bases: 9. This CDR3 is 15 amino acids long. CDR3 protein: CASSETGLEFSEQYF. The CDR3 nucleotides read TGTGCCAGCAGTGAAACGGGACTAGAGTTCTCCGAGCAGTACTTC.

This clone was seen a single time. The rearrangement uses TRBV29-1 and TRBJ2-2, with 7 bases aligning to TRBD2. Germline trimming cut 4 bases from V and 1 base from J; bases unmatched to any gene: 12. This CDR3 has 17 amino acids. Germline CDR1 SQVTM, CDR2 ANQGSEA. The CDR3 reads CSVVPYGAGENTGELFF. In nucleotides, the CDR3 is TGCAGCGTTGTCCCTTACGGTGCGGGAGAGAACACCGGGGAGCTGTTTTTT.

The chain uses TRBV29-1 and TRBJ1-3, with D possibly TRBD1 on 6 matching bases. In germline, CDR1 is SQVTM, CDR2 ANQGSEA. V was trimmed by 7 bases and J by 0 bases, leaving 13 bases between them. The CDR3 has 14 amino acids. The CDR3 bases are TGCAGCGCAGGGGTTTCGGGCTCTGGAAACACCATATATTTT. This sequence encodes CSAGVSGSGNTIYF. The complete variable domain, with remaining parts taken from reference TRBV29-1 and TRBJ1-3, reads SAVISQKPSRDICQRGTSLTIQCQVDSQVTMMFWYRQQPGQSLTLIATANQGSEATYESGFVIDKFPISRPNLTFSTLTVSNMSPEDSSIYLCSAGVSGSGNTIYFGEGSWLTVV.